This T cell receptor beta chain was found in a study of vaccination and CD4 T cells after COVID-19. Study-wide context: Convalescent donors were composed of six males and four females, of whom two were Hispanic. Stimulation of cells relied on overlapping spike peptides derived from SARS-CoV-2, HCoV-NL63, HCoV-OC43 and HCoV-229E.

Treatment given: approximately nine-day PBMC culture with coronavirus spike peptide pools or control peptides (ViraFEST assay). The V gene's germline CDR1 is MNHEY and CDR2 SVGEGT. This CDR3 is built from 18 residues. Trimming at V came to 5 bases and at J to 0 bases, leaving 9 bases not matched to a gene. Regarding the study as a whole: The great majority, 304 of 307 vaccine-specific clones, proved spike mono-reactive in convalescent patients.

Note on this clonotype: Its antigen is currently unknown.

The assay that was used to sequence DNA from cultured CD4+ T cells was the Oncomine TCR Beta short-read assay. One entry per CDR3 protein, called by TCRdb with MiXCR from the PCR reads. This sample has about 24,000 distinct CDR3 sequences, with about 60% found just once. The sequence was obtained from a human donor who had recovered from COVID-19. This chain joins TRBV6-2 or TRBV6-3 and TRBJ2-7; TRBD2 matches at 14 bases. Sequenced: CD4+ T cells from blood, cultured in vitro. CDR3 DNA sequence: TGTGCCAGCAGTCGAGGACTAGCGGGAGGTGGTGGCTCCTACGAGCAGTACTTC. It codes for CASSRGLAGGGGSYEQYF.